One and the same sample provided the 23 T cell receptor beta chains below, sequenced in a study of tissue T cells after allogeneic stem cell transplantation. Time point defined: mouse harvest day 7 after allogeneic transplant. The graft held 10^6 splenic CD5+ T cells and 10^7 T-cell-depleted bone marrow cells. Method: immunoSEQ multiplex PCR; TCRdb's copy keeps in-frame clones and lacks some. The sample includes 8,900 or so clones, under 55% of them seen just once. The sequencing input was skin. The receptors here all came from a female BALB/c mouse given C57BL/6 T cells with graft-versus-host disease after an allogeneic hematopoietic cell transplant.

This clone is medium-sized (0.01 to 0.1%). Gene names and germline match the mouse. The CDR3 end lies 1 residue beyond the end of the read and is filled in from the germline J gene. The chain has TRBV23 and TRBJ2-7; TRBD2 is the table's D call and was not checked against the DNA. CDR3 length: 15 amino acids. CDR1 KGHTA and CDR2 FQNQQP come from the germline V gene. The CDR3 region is CSSSQSLGGRREQYF. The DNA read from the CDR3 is TGCTCCAGCAGTCAATCGCTGGGGGGGCGGCGGGAACAGTAC. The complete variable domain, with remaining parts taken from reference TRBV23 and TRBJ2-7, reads DAAVTQKPRYLIKMKGQEAEMKCIPEKGHTAVFWYQQKQSKELKFLIYFQNQQPLDQIDMVKERFSAVCPSSSLCSLGIRTCEAEDSALYLCSSSQSLGGRREQYFGPGTRLTVL.

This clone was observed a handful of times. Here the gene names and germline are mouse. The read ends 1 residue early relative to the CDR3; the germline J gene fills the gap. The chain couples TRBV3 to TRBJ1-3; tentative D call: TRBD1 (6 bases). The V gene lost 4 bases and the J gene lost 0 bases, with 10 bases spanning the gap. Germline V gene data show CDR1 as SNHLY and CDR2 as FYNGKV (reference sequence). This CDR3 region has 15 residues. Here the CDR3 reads CASSSWTVSGNTLYF. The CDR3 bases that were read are TGTGCCAGCAGCTCCTGGACAGTTTCTGGAAATACGCTCTAT.

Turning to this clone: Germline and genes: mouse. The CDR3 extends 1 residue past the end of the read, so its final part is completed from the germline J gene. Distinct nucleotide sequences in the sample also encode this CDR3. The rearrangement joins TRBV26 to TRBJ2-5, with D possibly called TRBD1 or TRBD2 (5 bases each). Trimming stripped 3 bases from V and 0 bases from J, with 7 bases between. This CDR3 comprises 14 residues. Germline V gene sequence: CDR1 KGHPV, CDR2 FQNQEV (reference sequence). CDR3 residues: CASSLGANQDTQYF. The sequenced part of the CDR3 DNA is TGTGCCAGCAGTCTTGGGGCTAACCAAGACACCCAGTAC.

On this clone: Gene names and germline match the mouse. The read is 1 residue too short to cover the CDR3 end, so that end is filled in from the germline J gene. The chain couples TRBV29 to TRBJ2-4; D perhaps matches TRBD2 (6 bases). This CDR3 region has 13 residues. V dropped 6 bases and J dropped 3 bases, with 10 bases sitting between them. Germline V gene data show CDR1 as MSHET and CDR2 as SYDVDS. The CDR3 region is CASSRLEQNTLYF. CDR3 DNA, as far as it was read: TGTGCTAGCAGCAGACTGGAACAAAACACCTTGTAC.

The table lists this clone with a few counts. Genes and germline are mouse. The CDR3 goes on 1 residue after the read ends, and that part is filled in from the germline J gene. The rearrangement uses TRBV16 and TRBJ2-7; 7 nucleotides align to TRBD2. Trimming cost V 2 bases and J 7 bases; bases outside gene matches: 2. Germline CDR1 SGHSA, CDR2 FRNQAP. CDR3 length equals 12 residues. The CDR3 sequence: CASSLLGEEQYF. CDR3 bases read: TGTGCAAGCAGCTTACTGGGGGAGGAACAGTAC. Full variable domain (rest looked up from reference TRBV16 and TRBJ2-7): NAGVIQTPRHKVTGKGQEATLWCEPISGHSAVFWYRQTIVQGLEFLTYFRNQAPIDDSGMPKERFSAQMPNQSHSTLKIQSTQPQDSAVYLCASSLLGEEQYFGPGTRLTVL.

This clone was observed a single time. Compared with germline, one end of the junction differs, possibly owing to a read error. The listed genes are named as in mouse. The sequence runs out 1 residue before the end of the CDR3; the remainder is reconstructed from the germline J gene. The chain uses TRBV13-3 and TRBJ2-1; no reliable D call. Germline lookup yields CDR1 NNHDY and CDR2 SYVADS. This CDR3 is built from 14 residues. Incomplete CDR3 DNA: TGTGCCAGCAGCGATGCAAGGACGGCCGCTGAGCAGTTC. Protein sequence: CASSDARTAAEQF. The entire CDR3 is CASSDARTAAEQFF.

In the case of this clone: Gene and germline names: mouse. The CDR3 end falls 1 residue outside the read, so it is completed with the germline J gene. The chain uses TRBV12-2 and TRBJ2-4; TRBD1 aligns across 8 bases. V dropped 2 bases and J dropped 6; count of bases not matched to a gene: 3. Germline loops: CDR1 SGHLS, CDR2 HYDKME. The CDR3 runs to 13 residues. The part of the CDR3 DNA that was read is TGTGCCAGCTCTCCGACAGGGGAGAACACCTTGTAC. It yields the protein CASSPTGENTLY. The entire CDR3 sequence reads CASSPTGENTLYF. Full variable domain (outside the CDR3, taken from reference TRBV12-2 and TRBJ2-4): NSGVVQSPRYIIKGKGERSILKCIPISGHLSVAWYQQTQGQELKFFIQHYDKMERDKGNLPSRFSVQQFDDYHSEMNMSALELEDSAVYFCASSPTGENTLYFGAGTRLSVL.

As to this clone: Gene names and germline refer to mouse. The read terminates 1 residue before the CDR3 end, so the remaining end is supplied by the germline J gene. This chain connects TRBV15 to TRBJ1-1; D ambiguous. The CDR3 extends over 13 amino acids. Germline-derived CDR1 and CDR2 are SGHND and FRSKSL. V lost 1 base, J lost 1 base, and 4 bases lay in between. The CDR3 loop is CASSLGGNTEVFF. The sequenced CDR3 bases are TGTGCCAGCAGTTTAGGGGGGAACACAGAAGTCTTC.

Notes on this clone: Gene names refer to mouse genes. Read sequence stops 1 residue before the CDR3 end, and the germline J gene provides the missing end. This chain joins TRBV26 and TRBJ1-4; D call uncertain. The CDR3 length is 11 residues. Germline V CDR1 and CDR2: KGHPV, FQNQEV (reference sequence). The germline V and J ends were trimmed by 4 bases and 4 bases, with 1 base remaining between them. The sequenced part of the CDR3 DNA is TGTGCCAGCAGTCACAACGAAAGATTATTT. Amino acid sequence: CASSHNERLF. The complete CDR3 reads CASSHNERLFF.

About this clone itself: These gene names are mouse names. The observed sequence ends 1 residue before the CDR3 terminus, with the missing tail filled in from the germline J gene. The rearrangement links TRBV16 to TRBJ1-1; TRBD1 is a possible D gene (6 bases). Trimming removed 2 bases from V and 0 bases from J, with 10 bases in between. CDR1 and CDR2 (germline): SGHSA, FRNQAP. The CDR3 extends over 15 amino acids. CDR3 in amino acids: CASSLLGGPNTEVFF. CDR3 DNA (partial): TGTGCAAGCAGCTTACTCGGGGGGCCAAACACAGAAGTCTTC.

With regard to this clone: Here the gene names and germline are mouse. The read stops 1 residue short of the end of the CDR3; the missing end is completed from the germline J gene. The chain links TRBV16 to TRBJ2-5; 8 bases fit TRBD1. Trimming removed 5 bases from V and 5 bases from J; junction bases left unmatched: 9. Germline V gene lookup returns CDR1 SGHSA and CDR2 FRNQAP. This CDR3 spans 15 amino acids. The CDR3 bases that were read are TGTGCAAGCAGCCTCGCAGGGGGCTCGGGAGACACCCAGTAC. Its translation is CASSLAGGSGDTQY. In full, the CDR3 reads CASSLAGGSGDTQYF.

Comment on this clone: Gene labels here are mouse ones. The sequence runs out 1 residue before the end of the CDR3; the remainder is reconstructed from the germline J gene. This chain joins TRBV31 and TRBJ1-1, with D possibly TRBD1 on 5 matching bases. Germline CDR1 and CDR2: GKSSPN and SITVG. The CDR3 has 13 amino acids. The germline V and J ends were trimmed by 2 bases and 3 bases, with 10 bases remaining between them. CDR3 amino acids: CAWSFQTDTEVFF. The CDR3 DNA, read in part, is TGTGCCTGGAGTTTCCAGACAGACACAGAAGTCTTC. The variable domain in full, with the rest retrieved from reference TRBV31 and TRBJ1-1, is AQTIHQWPVAEIKAVGSPLSLGCTIKGKSSPNLYWYWQATGGTLQQLFYSITVGQVESVVQLNLSASRPKDDQFILSTEKLLLSHSGFYLCAWSFQTDTEVFFGKGTRLTVV.

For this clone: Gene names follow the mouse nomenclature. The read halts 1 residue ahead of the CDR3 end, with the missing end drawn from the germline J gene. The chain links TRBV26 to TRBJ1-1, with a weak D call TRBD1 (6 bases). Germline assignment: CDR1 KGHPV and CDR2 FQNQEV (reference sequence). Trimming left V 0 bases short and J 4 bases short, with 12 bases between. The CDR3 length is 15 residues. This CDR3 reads CASSLSSGTRTEVFF. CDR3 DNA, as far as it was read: TGTGCCAGCAGTCTGTCGAGCGGGACACGCACAGAAGTCTTC.

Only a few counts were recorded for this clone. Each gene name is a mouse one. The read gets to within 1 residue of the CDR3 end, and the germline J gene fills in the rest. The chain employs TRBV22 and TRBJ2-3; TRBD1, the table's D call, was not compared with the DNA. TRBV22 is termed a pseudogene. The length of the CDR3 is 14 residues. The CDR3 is CASSIDRAAETLYF. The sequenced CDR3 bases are TGTGCCAGCAGTATCGACAGGGCGGCAGAAACGCTGTAT.

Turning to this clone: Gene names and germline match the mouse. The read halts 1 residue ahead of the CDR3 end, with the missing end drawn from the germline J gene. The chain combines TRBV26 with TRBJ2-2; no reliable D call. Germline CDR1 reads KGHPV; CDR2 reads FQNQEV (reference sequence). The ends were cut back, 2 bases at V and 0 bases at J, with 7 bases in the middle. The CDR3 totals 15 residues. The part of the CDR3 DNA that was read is TGTGCCAGCAGTCTGCAAACCTCAAACACCGGGCAGCTCTAC. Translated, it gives CASSLQTSNTGQLY. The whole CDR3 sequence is CASSLQTSNTGQLYF.

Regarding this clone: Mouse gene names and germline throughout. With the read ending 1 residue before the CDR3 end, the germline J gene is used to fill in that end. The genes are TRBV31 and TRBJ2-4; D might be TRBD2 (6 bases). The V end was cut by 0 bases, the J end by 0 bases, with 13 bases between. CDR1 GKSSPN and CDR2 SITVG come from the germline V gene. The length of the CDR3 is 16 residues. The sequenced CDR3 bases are TGTGCCTGGAGTCTAGGCTGGGGCGGGAGTCAAAACACCTTGTAC. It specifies CAWSLGWGGSQNTLY. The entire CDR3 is CAWSLGWGGSQNTLYF. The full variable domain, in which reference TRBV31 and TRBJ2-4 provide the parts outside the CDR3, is AQTIHQWPVAEIKAVGSPLSLGCTIKGKSSPNLYWYWQATGGTLQQLFYSITVGQVESVVQLNLSASRPKDDQFILSTEKLLLSHSGFYLCAWSLGWGGSQNTLYFGAGTRLSVL.

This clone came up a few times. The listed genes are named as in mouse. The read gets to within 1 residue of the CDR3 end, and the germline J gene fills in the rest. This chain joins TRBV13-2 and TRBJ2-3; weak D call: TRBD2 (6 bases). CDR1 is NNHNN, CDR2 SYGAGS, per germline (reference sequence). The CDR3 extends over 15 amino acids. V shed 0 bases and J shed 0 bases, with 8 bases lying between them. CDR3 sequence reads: CASGDVGESAETLYF. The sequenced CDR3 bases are TGTGCCAGCGGTGATGTGGGGGAGAGTGCAGAAACGCTGTAT.

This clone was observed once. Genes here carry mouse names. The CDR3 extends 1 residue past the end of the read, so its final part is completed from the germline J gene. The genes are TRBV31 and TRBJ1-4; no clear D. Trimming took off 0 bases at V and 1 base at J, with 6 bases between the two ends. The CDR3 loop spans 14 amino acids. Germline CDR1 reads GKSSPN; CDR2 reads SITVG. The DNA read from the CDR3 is TGTGCCTGGAGTCTGGGCCCTTCCAACGAAAGATTATTT. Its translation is CAWSLGPSNERLF. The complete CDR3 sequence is CAWSLGPSNERLFF.

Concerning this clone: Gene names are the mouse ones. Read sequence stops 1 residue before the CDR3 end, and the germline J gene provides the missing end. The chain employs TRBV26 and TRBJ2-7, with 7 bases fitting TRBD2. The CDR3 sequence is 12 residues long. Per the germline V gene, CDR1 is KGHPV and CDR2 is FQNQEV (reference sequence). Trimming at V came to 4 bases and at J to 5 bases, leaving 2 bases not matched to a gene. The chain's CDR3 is CASSPWGDEQYF. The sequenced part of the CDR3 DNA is TGTGCCAGCAGTCCATGGGGGGATGAACAGTAC.

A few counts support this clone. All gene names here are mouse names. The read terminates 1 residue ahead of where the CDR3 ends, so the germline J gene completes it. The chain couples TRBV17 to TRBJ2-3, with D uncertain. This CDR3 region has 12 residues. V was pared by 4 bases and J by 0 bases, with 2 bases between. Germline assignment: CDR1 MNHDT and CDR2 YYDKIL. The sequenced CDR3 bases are TGTGCTAGCAGTATTAGTGCAGAAACGCTGTAT. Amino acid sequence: CASSISAETLY. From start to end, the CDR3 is CASSISAETLYF.

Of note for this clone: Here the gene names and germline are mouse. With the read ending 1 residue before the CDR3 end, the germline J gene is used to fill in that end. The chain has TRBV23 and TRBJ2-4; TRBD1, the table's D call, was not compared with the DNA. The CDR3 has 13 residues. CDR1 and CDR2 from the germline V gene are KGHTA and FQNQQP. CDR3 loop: CSSSQQEGDTLYF. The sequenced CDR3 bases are TGCTCCAGCAGTCAACAGGAAGGAGACACCTTGTAC.

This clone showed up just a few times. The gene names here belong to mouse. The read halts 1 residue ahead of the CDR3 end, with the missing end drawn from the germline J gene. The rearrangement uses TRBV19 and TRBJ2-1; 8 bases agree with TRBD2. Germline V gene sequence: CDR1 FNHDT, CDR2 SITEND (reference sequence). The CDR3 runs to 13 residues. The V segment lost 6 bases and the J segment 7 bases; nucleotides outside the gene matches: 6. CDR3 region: CASTWGEGAEQFF. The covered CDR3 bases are TGTGCCAGCACCTGGGGGGAAGGAGCTGAGCAGTTC.

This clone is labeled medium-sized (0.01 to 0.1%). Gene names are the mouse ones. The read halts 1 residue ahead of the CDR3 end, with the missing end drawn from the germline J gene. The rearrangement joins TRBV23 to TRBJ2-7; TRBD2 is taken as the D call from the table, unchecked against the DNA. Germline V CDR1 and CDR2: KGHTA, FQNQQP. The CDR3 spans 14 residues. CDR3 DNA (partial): TGCTCCAGCAGTCAAGGACTGGGCTCCTATGAACAGTAC. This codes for CSSSQGLGSYEQY. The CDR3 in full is CSSSQGLGSYEQYF. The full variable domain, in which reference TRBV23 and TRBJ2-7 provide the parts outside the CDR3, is DAAVTQKPRYLIKMKGQEAEMKCIPEKGHTAVFWYQQKQSKELKFLIYFQNQQPLDQIDMVKERFSAVCPSSSLCSLGIRTCEAEDSALYLCSSSQGLGSYEQYFGPGTRLTVL.